This TCR beta chain was documented in a study of cytomegalovirus exposure and HLA in healthy donors. Broader study findings: The study put some 150 TCR beta chains on its list as cytomegalovirus-associated.

Regarding this clone: Its antigen is unknown. One end of the junction varies from germline; a read error may be responsible.

The CDR3 sequence is 14 residues long. CDR1 is SSHAT and CDR2 is FNYEAQ in the germline V gene (reference sequence). A multiplex PCR was run with 60 Vbeta primers and 13 Jbeta primers. Repertoires were generated with immunoSEQ multiplex PCR, while TCRdb's copy carries only in-frame clones and drops some. The sample yields 120,000 or so clones, less than 80% seen once. The clonotype was recovered from a woman aged 45-59 years in good health and CMV-seronegative. Sequences were obtained from PBMCs. The chain carries TRBV7-7 and TRBJ2-1; 11 positions match TRBD2. This CDR3 reads CASSFSGRVNEQFF. The CDR3 DNA is TGTGCTAGCAGCTTTAGCGGGAGGGTGAATGAGCAGTTCTTC.